The sequence of this TCR beta chain was determined in a study of T cell changes during pregnancy in multiple sclerosis. TCRdb keeps only in-frame clones here, not all; method: immunoSEQ multiplex PCR. The sample consists of approximately 100,000 clones, approximately 90% of them appearing once. Germline lookup yields CDR1 LNHDA and CDR2 SQIVND (reference sequence). V lost 2 bases and J lost 9, with 20 bases in between. The length of the CDR3 is 16 residues. The receptor was isolated from a female donor with multiple sclerosis, enrolled in a pregnancy study. V gene TRBV19 combines with J gene TRBJ2-1, with D possibly being TRBD2 (5 bases). Sequenced material: peripheral blood, taken after pregnancy. In nucleotides, the CDR3 is TGTGCCAGTAGTATACTAGCCGAAGGGTGGGGTAGTGAGCAGTTCTTC. It translates to CASSILAEGWGSEQFF.